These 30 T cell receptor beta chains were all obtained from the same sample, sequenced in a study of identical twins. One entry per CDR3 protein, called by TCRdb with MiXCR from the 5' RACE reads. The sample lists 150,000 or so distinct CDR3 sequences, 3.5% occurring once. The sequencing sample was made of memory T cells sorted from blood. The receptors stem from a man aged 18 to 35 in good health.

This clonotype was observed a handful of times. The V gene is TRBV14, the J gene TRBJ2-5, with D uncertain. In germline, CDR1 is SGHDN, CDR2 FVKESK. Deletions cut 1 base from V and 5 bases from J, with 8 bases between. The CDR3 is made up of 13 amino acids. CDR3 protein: CASSQGLGETQYF. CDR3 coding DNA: TGTGCCAGCAGCCAAGGGCTAGGGGAGACCCAGTACTTC.

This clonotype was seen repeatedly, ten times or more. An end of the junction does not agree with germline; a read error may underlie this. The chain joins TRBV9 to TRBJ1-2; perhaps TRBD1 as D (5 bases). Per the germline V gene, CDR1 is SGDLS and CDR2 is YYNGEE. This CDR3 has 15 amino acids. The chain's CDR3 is CASSVVGHRIYGHTF. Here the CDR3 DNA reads TGTGCCAGCAGCGTAGTTGGACACCGTATCTATGGCCACACCTTC.

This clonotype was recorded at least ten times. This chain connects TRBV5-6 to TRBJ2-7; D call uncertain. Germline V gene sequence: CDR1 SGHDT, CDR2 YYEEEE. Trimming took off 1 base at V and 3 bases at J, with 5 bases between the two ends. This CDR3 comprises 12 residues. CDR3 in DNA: TGTGCCAGCAGCTTGAAAGACTACGAGCAGTACTTC. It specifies CASSLKDYEQYF. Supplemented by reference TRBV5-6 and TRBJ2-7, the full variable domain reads DAGVTQSPTHLIKTRGQQVTLRCSPKSGHDTVSWYQQALGQGPQFIFQYYEEEERQRGNFPDRFSGHQFPNYSSELNVNALLLGDSALYLCASSLKDYEQYFGPGTRLTVT.

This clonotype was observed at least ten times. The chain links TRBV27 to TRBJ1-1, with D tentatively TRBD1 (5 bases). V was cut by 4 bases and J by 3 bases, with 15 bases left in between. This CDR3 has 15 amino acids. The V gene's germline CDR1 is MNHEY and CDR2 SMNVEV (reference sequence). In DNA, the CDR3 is TGTGCCAGCAGTTATCGGGGCATTGCGTACACTGAAGCTTTCTTT. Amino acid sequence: CASSYRGIAYTEAFF.

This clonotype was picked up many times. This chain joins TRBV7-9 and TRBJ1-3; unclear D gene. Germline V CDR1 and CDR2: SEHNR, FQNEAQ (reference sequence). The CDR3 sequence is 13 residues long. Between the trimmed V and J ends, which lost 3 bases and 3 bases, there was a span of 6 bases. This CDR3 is CASSFSDGNTIYF. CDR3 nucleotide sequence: TGTGCCAGCAGCTTCTCGGATGGAAACACCATATATTTT.

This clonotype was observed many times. The CDR3 protein is CASSFGLPGGTDTQYF. The CDR3 DNA sequence: TGCGCCAGCAGCTTTGGGCTCCCCGGAGGCACAGATACGCAGTATTTT. The rearrangement links TRBV5-1 to TRBJ2-3; no reliable D call. CDR3 size: 16 residues. Germline values: CDR1 SGHRS, CDR2 YFSETQ. Trimming took 2 bases from V and 1 from J, leaving 14 bases between them.

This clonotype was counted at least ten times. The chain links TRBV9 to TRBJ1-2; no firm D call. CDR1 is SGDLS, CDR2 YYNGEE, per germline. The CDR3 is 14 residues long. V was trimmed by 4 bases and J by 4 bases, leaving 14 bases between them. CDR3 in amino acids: CASSQRSGGYGYTF. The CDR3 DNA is TGTGCCAGCAGCCAACGGAGTGGCGGCTATGGCTACACCTTC.

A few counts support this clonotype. The CDR3 reads CASSQEAGSQPQHF. The CDR3 coding sequence is TGTGCCAGCAGCCAAGAAGCAGGGTCTCAGCCCCAGCATTTT. The chain links TRBV4-2 to TRBJ1-5; D may be TRBD1 (5 bases). Germline V gene lookup returns CDR1 LGHNA and CDR2 YNFKEQ. Trimming removed 0 bases from V and 6 bases from J, with 9 bases in between. CDR3 length: 14 amino acids.

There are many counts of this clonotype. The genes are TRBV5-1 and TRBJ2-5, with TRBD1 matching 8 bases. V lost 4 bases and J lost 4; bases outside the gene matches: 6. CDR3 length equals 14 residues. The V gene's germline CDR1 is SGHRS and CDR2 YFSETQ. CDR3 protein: CASSGSRGRETQYF. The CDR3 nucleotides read TGCGCCAGCAGCGGATCCAGGGGGCGAGAGACCCAGTACTTC.

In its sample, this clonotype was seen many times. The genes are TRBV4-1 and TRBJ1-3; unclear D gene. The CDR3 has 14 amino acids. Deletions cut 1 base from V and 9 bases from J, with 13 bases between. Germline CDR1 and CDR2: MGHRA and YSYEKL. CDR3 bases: TGCGCCAGCAGCCAAGCCAGTTTCGGAGGCACCATATATTTT. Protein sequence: CASSQASFGGTIYF.

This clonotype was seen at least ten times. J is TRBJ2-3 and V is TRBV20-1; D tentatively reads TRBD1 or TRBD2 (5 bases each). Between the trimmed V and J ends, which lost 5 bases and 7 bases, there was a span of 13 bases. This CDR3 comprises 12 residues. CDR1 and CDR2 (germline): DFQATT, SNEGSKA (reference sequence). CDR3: CSAGSGTHTQYF. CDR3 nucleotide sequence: TGCAGTGCTGGATCCGGGACCCATACGCAGTATTTT.

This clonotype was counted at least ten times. The CDR3 here is CATSVGRIAGGGTQYF. The CDR3 DNA reads TGTGCCACCAGCGTGGGGAGGATAGCGGGAGGTGGGACCCAGTACTTC. The genes are TRBV15 and TRBJ2-5, with 10 bases identical to TRBD2. The CDR3 runs to 16 residues. The germline CDR1 and CDR2 sequences are LNHNV and YYDKDF (reference sequence). V dropped 5 bases and J dropped 7; count of bases not matched to a gene: 13. The full variable domain, in which reference TRBV15 and TRBJ2-5 provide the parts outside the CDR3, is DAMVIQNPRYQVTQFGKPVTLSCSQTLNHNVMYWYQQKSSQAPKLLFHYYDKDFNNEADTPDNFQSRRPNTSFCFLDIRSPGLGDTAMYLCATSVGRIAGGGTQYFGPGTRLLVL.

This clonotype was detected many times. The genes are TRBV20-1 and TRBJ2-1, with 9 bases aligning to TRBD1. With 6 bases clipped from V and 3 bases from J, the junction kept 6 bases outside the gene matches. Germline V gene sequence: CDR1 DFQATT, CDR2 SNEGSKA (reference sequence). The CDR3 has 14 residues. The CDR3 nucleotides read TGCAGTGCAAGGACAGGGGTCGTCTACAATGAGCAGTTCTTC. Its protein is CSARTGVVYNEQFF.

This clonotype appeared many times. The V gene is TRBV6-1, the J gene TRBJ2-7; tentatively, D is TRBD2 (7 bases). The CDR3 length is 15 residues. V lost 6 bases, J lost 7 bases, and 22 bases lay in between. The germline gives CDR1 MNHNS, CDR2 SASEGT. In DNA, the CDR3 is TGTGCCAGCAGACGGGGGGCTATGGGTGCGGGTGAGCAGTACGTC. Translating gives CASRRGAMGAGEQYV.

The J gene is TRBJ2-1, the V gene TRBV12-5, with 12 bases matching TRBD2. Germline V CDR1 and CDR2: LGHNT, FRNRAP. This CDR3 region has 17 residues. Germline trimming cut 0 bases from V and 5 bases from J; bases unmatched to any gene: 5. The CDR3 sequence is CASGLVPSGRDHNEQFF. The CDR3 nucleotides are TGTGCTAGTGGTTTGGTTCCTAGCGGGAGGGACCACAATGAGCAGTTCTTC.

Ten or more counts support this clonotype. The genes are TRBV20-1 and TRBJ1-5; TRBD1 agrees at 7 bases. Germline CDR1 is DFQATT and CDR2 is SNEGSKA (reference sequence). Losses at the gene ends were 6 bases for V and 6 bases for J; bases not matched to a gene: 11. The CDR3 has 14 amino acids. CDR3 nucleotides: TGCAGTGCCAAGGGGACAGCGGCGGCTCAGCCCCAGCATTTT. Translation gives CSAKGTAAAQPQHF.

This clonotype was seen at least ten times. CDR3 in DNA: TGCAGTGCTAGAGTCGACAGGGGGCTGGGTCAGCCCCAGCATTTT. Residues: CSARVDRGLGQPQHF. The rearrangement links TRBV20-1 to TRBJ1-5; the match to TRBD1 covers 10 bases. V lost 1 base, J lost 6 bases, and 6 bases stayed unmatched. The CDR3 runs 15 residues. Germline lookup yields CDR1 DFQATT and CDR2 SNEGSKA (reference sequence).

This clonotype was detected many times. For the CDR3, the DNA is TGCAGTGCTAACCTACCAAGGGGGAGGGCCGACGAGCAGTTCTTC. Its translation: CSANLPRGRADEQFF. V and J are TRBV20-1 and TRBJ2-1, with a tentative D call TRBD2 (7 bases). The V gene's germline CDR1 is DFQATT and CDR2 SNEGSKA (reference sequence). The CDR3 runs to 15 residues. Trimming removed 4 bases at V and 10 bases at J, with 23 bases between.

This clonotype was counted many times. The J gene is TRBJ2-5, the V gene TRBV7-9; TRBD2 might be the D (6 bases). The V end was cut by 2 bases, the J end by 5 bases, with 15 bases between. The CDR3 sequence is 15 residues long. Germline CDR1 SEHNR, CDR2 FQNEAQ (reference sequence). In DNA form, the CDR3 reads TGTGCCAGCAGCTTAAACTCGGAGGGTGGGGAGACCCAGTACTTC. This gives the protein CASSLNSEGGETQYF.

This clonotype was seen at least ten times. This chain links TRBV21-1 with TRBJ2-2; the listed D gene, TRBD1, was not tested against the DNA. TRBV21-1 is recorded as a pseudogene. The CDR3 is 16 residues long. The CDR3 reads CASSKGSDRGREGLFF. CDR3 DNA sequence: TGTGCCAGCAGCAAAGGATCGGACAGGGGAAGGGAAGGGCTGTTTTTT.

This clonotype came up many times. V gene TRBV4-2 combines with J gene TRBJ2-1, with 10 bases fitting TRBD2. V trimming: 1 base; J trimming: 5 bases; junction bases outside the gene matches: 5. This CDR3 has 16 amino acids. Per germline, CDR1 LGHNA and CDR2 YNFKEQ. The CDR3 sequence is CASSQVLAGVDNEQFF. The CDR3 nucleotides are TGTGCCAGCAGCCAAGTCCTAGCGGGAGTGGACAATGAGCAGTTCTTC.

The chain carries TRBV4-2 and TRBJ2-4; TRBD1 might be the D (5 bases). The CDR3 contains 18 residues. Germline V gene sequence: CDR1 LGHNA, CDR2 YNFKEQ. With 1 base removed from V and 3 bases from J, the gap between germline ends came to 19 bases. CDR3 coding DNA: TGTGCCAGCAGCCAAGTCGCCCGTAATAGGGGCGGCAAAAACATTCAGTACTTC. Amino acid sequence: CASSQVARNRGGKNIQYF.

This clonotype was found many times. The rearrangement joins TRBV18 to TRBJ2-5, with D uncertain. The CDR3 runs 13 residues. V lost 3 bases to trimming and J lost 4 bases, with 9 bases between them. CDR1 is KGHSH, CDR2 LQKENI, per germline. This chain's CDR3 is CASSPGIGETQYF. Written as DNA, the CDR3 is TGTGCCAGCTCACCGGGGATAGGAGAGACCCAGTACTTC. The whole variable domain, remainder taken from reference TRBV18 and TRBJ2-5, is NAGVMQNPRHLVRRRGQEARLRCSPMKGHSHVYWYRQLPEEGLKFMVYLQKENIIDESGMPKERFSAEFPKEGPSILRIQQVVRGDSAAYFCASSPGIGETQYFGPGTRLLVL.

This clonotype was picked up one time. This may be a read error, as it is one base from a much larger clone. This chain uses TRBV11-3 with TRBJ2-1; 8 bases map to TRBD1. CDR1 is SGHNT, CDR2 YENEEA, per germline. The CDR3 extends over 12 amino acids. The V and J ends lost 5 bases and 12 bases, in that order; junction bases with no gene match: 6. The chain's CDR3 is CASSKTGTGQFF. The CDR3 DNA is TGTGCCAGCAGCAAAACCGGGACAGGGCAGTTCTTC.

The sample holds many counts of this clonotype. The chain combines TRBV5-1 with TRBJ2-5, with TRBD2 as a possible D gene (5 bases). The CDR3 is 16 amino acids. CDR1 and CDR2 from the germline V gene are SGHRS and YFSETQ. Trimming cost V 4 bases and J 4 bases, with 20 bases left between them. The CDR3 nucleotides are TGCGCCAGCAGCGTAGGTTGGGGAATGAGCGGAGAGACCCAGTACTTC. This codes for CASSVGWGMSGETQYF.

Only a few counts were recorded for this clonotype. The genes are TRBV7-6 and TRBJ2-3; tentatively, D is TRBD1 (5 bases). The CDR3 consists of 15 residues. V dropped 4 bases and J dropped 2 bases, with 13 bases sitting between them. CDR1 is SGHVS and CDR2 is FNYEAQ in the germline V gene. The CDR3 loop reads CASSSQTGSTDTQYF. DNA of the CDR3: TGTGCCAGCAGCTCCCAAACAGGATCCACAGATACGCAGTATTTT.

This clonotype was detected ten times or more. The CDR3 nucleotides are TGTGCCAGCAGCGCCCAGGGACCTCTTTCTTACGAGCAGTACTTC. Its translation: CASSAQGPLSYEQYF. The V call is TRBV7-2, the J call TRBJ2-7; D may match TRBD1 or TRBD2 (5 bases each). Looked up from germline, CDR1 is SGHTA and CDR2 is FQGNSA. The CDR3 consists of 15 residues. The ends were cut back, 5 bases at V and 4 bases at J, with 18 bases in the middle.

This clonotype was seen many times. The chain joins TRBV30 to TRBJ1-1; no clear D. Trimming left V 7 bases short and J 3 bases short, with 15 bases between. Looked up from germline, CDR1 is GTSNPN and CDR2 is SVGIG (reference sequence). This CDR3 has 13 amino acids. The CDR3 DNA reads TGTGCCTCTCAAAACAACCCAGACACTGAAGCTTTCTTT. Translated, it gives CASQNNPDTEAFF.

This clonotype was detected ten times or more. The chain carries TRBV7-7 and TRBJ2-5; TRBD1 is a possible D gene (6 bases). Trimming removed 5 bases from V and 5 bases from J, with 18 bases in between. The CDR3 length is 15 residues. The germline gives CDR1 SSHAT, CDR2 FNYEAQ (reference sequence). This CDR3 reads CASSQGVRGYETQYF. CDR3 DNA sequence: TGTGCCAGCAGCCAGGGTGTCAGGGGATATGAGACCCAGTACTTC.

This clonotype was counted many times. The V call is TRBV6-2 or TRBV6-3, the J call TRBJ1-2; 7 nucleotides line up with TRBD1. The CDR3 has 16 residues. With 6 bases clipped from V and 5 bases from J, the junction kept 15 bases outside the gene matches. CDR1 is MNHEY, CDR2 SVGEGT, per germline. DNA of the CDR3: TGTGCCAGCAGGTCCGGAACCGGGACAGCTGATTATGGCTACACCTTC. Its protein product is CASRSGTGTADYGYTF.